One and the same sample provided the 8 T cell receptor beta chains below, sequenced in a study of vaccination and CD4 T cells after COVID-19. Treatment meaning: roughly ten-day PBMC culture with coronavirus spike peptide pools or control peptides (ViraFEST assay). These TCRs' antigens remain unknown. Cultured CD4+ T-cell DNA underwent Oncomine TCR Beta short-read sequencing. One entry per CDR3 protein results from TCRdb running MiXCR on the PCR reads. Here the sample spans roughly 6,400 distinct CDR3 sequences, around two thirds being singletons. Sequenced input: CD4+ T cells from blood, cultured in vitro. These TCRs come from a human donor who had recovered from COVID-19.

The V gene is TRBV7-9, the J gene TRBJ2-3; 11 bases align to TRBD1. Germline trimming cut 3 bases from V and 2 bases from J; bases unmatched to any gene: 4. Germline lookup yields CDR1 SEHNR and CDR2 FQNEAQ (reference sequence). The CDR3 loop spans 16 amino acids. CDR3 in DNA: TGTGCCAGCAGCTTGGACAGGGGGCCTGACACAGATACGCAGTATTTT. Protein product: CASSLDRGPDTDTQYF.

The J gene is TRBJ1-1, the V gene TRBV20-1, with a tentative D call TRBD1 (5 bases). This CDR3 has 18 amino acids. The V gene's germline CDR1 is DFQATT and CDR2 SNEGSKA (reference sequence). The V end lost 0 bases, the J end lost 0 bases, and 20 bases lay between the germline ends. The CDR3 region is CSARDLSHDRTLNTEAFF. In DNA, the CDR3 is TGCAGTGCTAGAGATCTAAGTCATGACAGAACCTTGAACACTGAAGCTTTCTTT.

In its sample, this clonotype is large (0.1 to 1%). In DNA, the CDR3 is TGTGCCACCAGTGCTGGGACAGAAGAGACCCAGTACTTC. It translates to CATSAGTEETQYF. V and J are TRBV24-1 and TRBJ2-5; 7 bases line up with TRBD1. Germline loops: CDR1 KGHDR, CDR2 SFDVKD. The CDR3 spans 13 residues. V dropped 5 bases and J dropped 3; count of bases not matched to a gene: 2.

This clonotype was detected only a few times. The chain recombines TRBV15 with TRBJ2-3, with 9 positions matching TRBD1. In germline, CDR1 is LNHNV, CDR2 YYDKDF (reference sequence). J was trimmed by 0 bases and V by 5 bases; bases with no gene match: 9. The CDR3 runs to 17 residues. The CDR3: CATSVITGTGSTDTQYF. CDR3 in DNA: TGTGCCACCAGCGTCATTACCGGGACAGGGAGCACAGATACGCAGTATTTT.

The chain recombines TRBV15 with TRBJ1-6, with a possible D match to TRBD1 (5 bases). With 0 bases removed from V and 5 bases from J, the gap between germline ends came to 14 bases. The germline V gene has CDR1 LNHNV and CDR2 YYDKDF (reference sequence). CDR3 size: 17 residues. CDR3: CATSRDTGLANNSPLHF. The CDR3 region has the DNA TGTGCCACCAGCAGAGATACAGGTTTAGCAAATAATTCACCCCTCCACTTT.

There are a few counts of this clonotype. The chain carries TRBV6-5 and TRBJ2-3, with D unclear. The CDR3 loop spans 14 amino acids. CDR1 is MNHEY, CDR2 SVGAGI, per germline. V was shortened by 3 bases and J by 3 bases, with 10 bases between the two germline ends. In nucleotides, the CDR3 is TGTGCCAGCAGTTATTCCTTAGGAACAGATACGCAGTATTTT. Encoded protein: CASSYSLGTDTQYF.

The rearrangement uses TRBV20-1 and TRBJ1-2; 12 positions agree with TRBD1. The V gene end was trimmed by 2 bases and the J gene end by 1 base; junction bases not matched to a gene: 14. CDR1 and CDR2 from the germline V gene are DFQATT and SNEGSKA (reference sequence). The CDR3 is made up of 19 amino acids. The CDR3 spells CSARQQTPGTGGYNYGYTF. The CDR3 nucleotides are TGCAGTGCTAGACAACAGACCCCCGGGACAGGGGGCTATAACTATGGCTACACCTTC.

CDR3 sequence (DNA): TGTGCCAGCAGCCGACAGGGGCGAGATGGCTACACCTTC. Its protein product is CASSRQGRDGYTF. J is TRBJ1-2 and V is TRBV7-9, with 8 bases that match TRBD1. The germline V gene encodes CDR1 SEHNR and CDR2 FQNEAQ (reference sequence). Trimming at V came to 5 bases and at J to 6 bases, leaving 5 bases not matched to a gene. The CDR3 contains 13 residues.